These 32 T cell receptor beta chains share one sample of origin, sequenced in a study of Ad26.COV2.S vaccination and SARS-CoV-2 variants. Specified treatment: approximately 18 received Ad26.COV2.S at low or high dose, single or two shots; 5 received placebo; per-sample allocation not given. Day 63 following the first vaccine or placebo injection was when the samples were taken. The protocol was immunoSEQ multiplex PCR, while the TCRdb copy is restricted to in-frame clones and leaves out a portion. The sample includes about 500,000 clones, around 89% of them seen just once. The starting material was peripheral blood, obtained in a trial of Ad26.COV2.S vaccine versus placebo. Receptors originate from a person between 18 and 65 years old who received the Ad26.COV2.S COVID-19 vaccine or a placebo.

The chain uses TRBV14 and TRBJ1-2; 7 bases fit TRBD1. CDR3 length: 13 amino acids. The V gene's germline CDR1 is SGHDN and CDR2 FVKESK. The V and J ends lost 3 bases and 7 bases, in that order; junction bases with no gene match: 5. CDR3 coding DNA: TGTGCCAGCAGCCAGGGGACAGTGTCTGGCTACACCTTC. Protein: CASSQGTVSGYTF.

This rearrangement joins TRBV29-1 to TRBJ2-1, with D unresolved. V was cut by 8 bases and J by 0 bases, with 17 bases left in between. The V gene's germline CDR1 is SQVTM and CDR2 ANQGSEA. The CDR3 extends over 15 amino acids. The CDR3 nucleotides are TGCAGCATCCCCCGTCCTAGTCCCTCCTACAATGAGCAGTTCTTC. Its protein is CSIPRPSPSYNEQFF.

This chain connects TRBV7-9 to TRBJ2-7; D is uncertain. V was clipped by 1 base and J by 3 bases, with 7 bases between them. The CDR3 is 13 residues long. CDR1 and CDR2 (germline): SEHNR, FQNEAQ (reference sequence). Written as DNA, the CDR3 is TGTGCCAGCAGCTTAGGGTTCCTCTACGAGCAGTACTTC. Translating it yields CASSLGFLYEQYF.

The chain links TRBV4-2 to TRBJ2-7, with 12 positions matching TRBD1. Trimming at V came to 0 bases and at J to 4 bases, leaving 10 bases not matched to a gene. From germline, CDR1 is LGHNA and CDR2 YNFKEQ. The length of the CDR3 is 18 residues. The CDR3 sequence is CASSQDLFGTGGRYEQYF. In nucleotides, the CDR3 is TGTGCCAGCAGCCAAGATCTTTTTGGGACAGGGGGCCGTTACGAGCAGTACTTC.

In its sample, this clone was seen a few times. This chain uses TRBV5-1 with TRBJ1-3; D gene uncertain. Trimming took 3 bases from V and 2 from J, leaving 21 bases between them. Germline CDR1 and CDR2: SGHRS and YFSETQ. The CDR3 sequence is 18 residues long. The CDR3 DNA follows: TGCGCCAGCAGCTCAGAGACCGGACTGGCAACTACTGGAAACACCATATATTTT. This translates into CASSSETGLATTGNTIYF.

This clone was seen just once. The V and J genes are TRBV9 and TRBJ2-7, with TRBD2 matching 10 bases. With V trimmed by 4 bases and J by 3 bases, 4 bases remained unmatched. Germline lookup yields CDR1 SGDLS and CDR2 YYNGEE. The CDR3 is 14 amino acids. The CDR3 here is CASSRTSGIYEQYF. In DNA form, the CDR3 reads TGTGCCAGCAGCCGGACTAGCGGAATCTACGAGCAGTACTTC.

The chain uses TRBV28 and TRBJ2-3, with 11 nucleotides matching TRBD2. Trimming removed 2 bases from V and 0 bases from J; junction bases left unmatched: 7. The length of the CDR3 is 18 residues. Germline values: CDR1 MDHEN, CDR2 SYDVKM. The CDR3: CASSLPGTSGESTDTQYF. DNA for the CDR3: TGTGCCAGCAGTTTACCCGGGACTAGCGGAGAGAGCACAGATACGCAGTATTTT.

Turning to this clone: No DNA is shown, since the ends of the CDR3 on it are uncertain; the CDR3 is the one TCRdb lists. The gene calls are TRBV14 and TRBJ2-2. Germline V gene lookup returns CDR1 SGHDN and CDR2 FVKESK. The CDR3 totals 14 residues, both ends included. CDR3 amino acids: CASSWDLRAGELFF.

The CDR3 reads CASSLTTSHEQFF. In DNA form, the CDR3 reads TGTGCCAGCAGTTTGACCACTTCCCATGAGCAGTTCTTC. V gene TRBV6-5 combines with J gene TRBJ2-1, with D unclear. Between the trimmed V and J ends, which lost 4 bases and 8 bases, there was a span of 12 bases. Germline V CDR1 and CDR2: MNHEY, SVGAGI. This CDR3 comprises 13 residues.

The chain recombines TRBV5-4 with TRBJ2-7; 15 bases align to TRBD2. This CDR3 region has 14 residues. With V trimmed by 4 bases and J by 6 bases, 2 bases remained unmatched. In germline, CDR1 is SGHNT, CDR2 YYREEE (reference sequence). The CDR3 bases are TGTGCCAGCAGCGCGGGACTAGCGGGGGGCGAGCAGTACTTC. This gives the protein CASSAGLAGGEQYF.

This rearrangement joins TRBV18 to TRBJ1-6; 12 nucleotides line up with TRBD1. The V gene's germline CDR1 is KGHSH and CDR2 LQKENI. V lost 1 base to trimming and J lost 10 bases; unmatched junction nucleotides: 8. This CDR3 spans 17 amino acids. CDR3 region: CASSPRFSGQGASPLHF. The CDR3 DNA reads TGTGCCAGCTCACCACGATTCTCGGGACAGGGGGCATCACCCCTCCACTTT.

The V and J genes are TRBV7-9 and TRBJ2-3, with D perhaps TRBD2 (7 bases). Germline assignment: CDR1 SEHNR and CDR2 FQNEAQ (reference sequence). Trimming removed 5 bases from V and 5 bases from J, with 17 bases in between. There are 15 residues in the CDR3. CDR3 sequence reads: CASSAGAGAGDTQYF. The DNA for the CDR3 is TGTGCCAGCAGCGCCGGCGCGGGGGCTGGAGATACGCAGTATTTT.

The chain employs TRBV28 and TRBJ1-1; D not certain. CDR1 and CDR2 from the germline V gene are MDHEN and SYDVKM. This CDR3 has 12 residues. The V end was cut by 6 bases, the J end by 11 bases, with 16 bases between. Written as DNA, the CDR3 is TGTGCCAGCAGACCCACTAGGGATTGGGCTTTCTTT. This encodes CASRPTRDWAFF.

The genes are TRBV3-1 (or the pseudogene TRBV3-2) and TRBJ2-7; D remains unclear. Trimming removed 1 base from V and 2 bases from J, with 9 bases in between. CDR3 length: 14 amino acids. The V gene's germline CDR1 is LGHDT and CDR2 YNNKEL (reference sequence). The CDR3 reads CASSQVPGTYEQYF. Written as DNA, the CDR3 is TGTGCCAGCAGCCAAGTTCCTGGGACCTACGAGCAGTACTTC.

V and J are TRBV6-5 and TRBJ2-7; D is uncertain. The CDR3 is 13 amino acids. Trimming cost V 0 bases and J 3 bases, with 6 bases left between them. Per the germline V gene, CDR1 is MNHEY and CDR2 is SVGAGI. As DNA, the CDR3 is TGTGCCAGCAGTTACTCCGCAGACTACGAGCAGTACTTC. Protein sequence: CASSYSADYEQYF.

The count of this clone is one. This chain connects TRBV25-1 to TRBJ2-3; 11 bases fit TRBD1. The CDR3 has 18 residues. CDR1 and CDR2 from the germline V gene are MGHDK and SYGVNS. The V segment lost 0 bases and the J segment 5 bases; nucleotides outside the gene matches: 10. The CDR3: CASSEYQGQGGLVDTQYF. CDR3 sequence (DNA): TGTGCCAGCAGTGAATATCAGGGACAGGGGGGCCTTGTAGATACGCAGTATTTT.

V gene TRBV6-6 combines with J gene TRBJ2-2; 8 bases fit TRBD1. The V and J ends lost 5 bases and 4 bases, in that order; junction bases with no gene match: 9. The CDR3 runs to 16 residues. Germline V gene sequence: CDR1 MNHNY, CDR2 SVGAGI (reference sequence). CDR3 DNA: TGTGCCAGCAGTCACCGGACAGGGAAGAGCACCGGGGAGCTGTTTTTT. It is translated as CASSHRTGKSTGELFF.

This clone was recorded once. The chain has TRBV28 and TRBJ2-7, with D possibly being TRBD1 (6 bases). V was shortened by 3 bases and J by 3 bases, with 15 bases between the two germline ends. CDR3 length: 15 amino acids. The germline CDR1 and CDR2 sequences are MDHEN and SYDVKM. For the CDR3, the DNA is TGTGCCAGCAGTTTTCTTCGGGACACAGTCTACGAGCAGTACTTC. It yields the protein CASSFLRDTVYEQYF. Together with reference TRBV28 and TRBJ2-7, the CDR3 gives the full variable domain: DVKVTQSSRYLVKRTGEKVFLECVQDMDHENMFWYRQDPGLGLRLIYFSYDVKMKEKGDIPEGYSVSREKKERFSLILESASTNQTSMYLCASSFLRDTVYEQYFGPGTRLTVT.

This chain uses TRBV27 with TRBJ2-1; 9 bases align to TRBD1. V shed 2 bases and J 7 bases; nucleotides not matched to a gene: 12. CDR3 length equals 17 residues. Germline assignment: CDR1 MNHEY and CDR2 SMNVEV (reference sequence). The CDR3 DNA sequence: TGTGCCAGCAGTTTACATATTCGGGACAGGGCGAGGAATGAGCAGTTCTTC. It translates to CASSLHIRDRARNEQFF.

V gene TRBV4-1 combines with J gene TRBJ1-1; TRBD1 is a possible D gene (5 bases). This CDR3 is 18 amino acids long. Germline V gene data show CDR1 as MGHRA and CDR2 as YSYEKL. V was trimmed by 2 bases and J by 3 bases, leaving 22 bases between them. CDR3 sequence (DNA): TGCGCCAGCAGCCAACCCCAGGGACTGGTGGTAAGGGACACTGAAGCTTTCTTT. Amino acid sequence: CASSQPQGLVVRDTEAFF.

The chain employs TRBV7-9 and TRBJ2-7; D not resolved. Germline loops: CDR1 SEHNR, CDR2 FQNEAQ (reference sequence). This CDR3 has 10 amino acids. Trimming shortened V by 7 bases and J by 5 bases, and 6 bases separated the two germline ends. CDR3 nucleotides: TGTGCCAGCACCGGTAACGAGCAGTACTTC. This sequence encodes CASTGNEQYF.

This clone was observed a handful of times. Here the CDR3 reads CSVVLGDQPQHF. The CDR3 DNA reads TGCAGCGTTGTGTTGGGGGATCAGCCCCAGCATTTT. V is TRBV29-1 and J is TRBJ1-5; tentatively, D is TRBD1 (5 bases). Germline loops: CDR1 SQVTM, CDR2 ANQGSEA. The CDR3 consists of 12 residues. V lost 4 bases and J lost 5, with 9 bases in between.

The chain links TRBV11-3 to TRBJ2-7; D possibly corresponds to TRBD1 (7 bases). Deletions cut 6 bases from V and 1 base from J, with 13 bases between. The CDR3 is 14 residues long. The germline gives CDR1 SGHNT, CDR2 YENEEA. This CDR3 reads CASSPQGTSYEQYF. CDR3 DNA: TGTGCCAGCAGTCCACAGGGGACTTCCTACGAGCAGTACTTC.

The V gene is TRBV18, the J gene TRBJ1-2, with TRBD1 as a possible D gene (5 bases). V was pared by 2 bases and J by 3 bases, with 10 bases between. CDR1 KGHSH and CDR2 LQKENI come from the germline V gene. The CDR3 consists of 14 residues. CDR3 DNA sequence: TGTGCCAGCTCACCATGGCAGGGTGACTATGGCTACACCTTC. Translation: CASSPWQGDYGYTF.

The V call is TRBV14, the J call TRBJ2-3, with D possibly being TRBD2 (5 bases). The CDR3 loop spans 16 amino acids. CDR1 is SGHDN and CDR2 is FVKESK in the germline V gene. Trimming cost V 5 bases and J 2 bases, with 17 bases left between them. For the CDR3, the DNA is TGTGCCAGCAGCAACTTAGCGATGGAGCCCACAGATACGCAGTATTTT. This codes for CASSNLAMEPTDTQYF. The full variable domain, its missing parts supplied by reference TRBV14 and TRBJ2-3, is EAGVTQFPSHSVIEKGQTVTLRCDPISGHDNLYWYRRVMGKEIKFLLHFVKESKQDESGMPNNRFLAERTGGTYSTLKVQPAELEDSGVYFCASSNLAMEPTDTQYFGPGTRLTVL.

V gene TRBV7-8 combines with J gene TRBJ2-7; 7 bases match TRBD1. With 2 bases clipped from V and 5 bases from J, the junction kept 9 bases outside the gene matches. The germline V gene has CDR1 SGHVS and CDR2 FQNEAQ. The CDR3 consists of 15 residues. CDR3 nucleotides: TGTGCCAGCAGCTTAAGTAACGAAGGGGGCCACGAGCAGTACTTC. Protein sequence: CASSLSNEGGHEQYF.

The chain combines TRBV13 with TRBJ2-7, with a tentative D call TRBD1 (6 bases). CDR1 is PRHDT, CDR2 FYEKMQ, per germline (reference sequence). The CDR3 runs to 14 residues. Trimming removed 8 bases from V and 0 bases from J, with 14 bases in between. The CDR3 sequence is CASPADRSSYEQYF. Here the CDR3 DNA reads TGTGCCAGCCCGGCCGACAGGAGCTCCTACGAGCAGTACTTC.

The chain links TRBV30 to TRBJ1-5; 7 positions match TRBD1. CDR1 and CDR2 from the germline V gene are GTSNPN and SVGIG (reference sequence). The CDR3 length is 12 residues. Losses at the gene ends were 1 base for V and 6 bases for J; bases not matched to a gene: 0. Here the CDR3 reads CAWSGTGQPQHF. The CDR3 DNA is TGTGCCTGGAGTGGGACAGGTCAGCCCCAGCATTTT.

The chain is built from TRBV5-1 and TRBJ1-2, with 10 bases identical to TRBD1. Germline V gives CDR1 SGHRS, CDR2 YFSETQ. The CDR3 length is 15 residues. Losses at the gene ends were 4 bases for V and 7 bases for J; bases not matched to a gene: 10. The CDR3 bases are TGCGCCAGCAGCCCGGGACAGGGGTACGCGAGTGGCTACACCTTC. Its protein product is CASSPGQGYASGYTF.

The rearrangement links TRBV3-1 (or the pseudogene TRBV3-2) to TRBJ2-7; D ambiguous. This CDR3 contains 17 residues. V dropped 0 bases and J dropped 3 bases, with 18 bases sitting between them. Germline V CDR1 and CDR2: LGHDT, YNNKEL (reference sequence). The CDR3 DNA sequence: TGTGCCAGCAGCCAAGACGGCAGGACCCCCTGGAACTACGAGCAGTACTTC. This codes for CASSQDGRTPWNYEQYF.

The table lists this clone with a count of one. The rearrangement uses TRBV9 and TRBJ2-2; no firm D call. Germline CDR1 SGDLS, CDR2 YYNGEE. Trimming took off 2 bases at V and 2 bases at J, with 4 bases between the two ends. This CDR3 comprises 13 residues. CDR3 DNA: TGTGCCAGCAGCGTTGGAAACACCGGGGAGCTGTTTTTT. Translation gives CASSVGNTGELFF.

This rearrangement joins TRBV25-1 to TRBJ1-6; D is ambiguous. V was cut by 4 bases and J by 10 bases, with 14 bases left in between. The CDR3 has 14 amino acids. Germline V gene lookup returns CDR1 MGHDK and CDR2 SYGVNS. CDR3 nucleotide sequence: TGTGCCAGCAGTGGGGCTCCCCAGGAATCACCCCTCCACTTT. Residues: CASSGAPQESPLHF.